Following are 13 T cell receptor beta chains from one sample sequenced in a study of blood T cell repertoires in COVID-19. Profiled with immunoSEQ multiplex PCR; TCRdb holds only in-frame clones, not every one. The table has 260,000 or so clones, roughly 86% seen once. The sample comprised peripheral blood. These receptors were collected from a man in his late teens or twenties with active or convalescent COVID-19.

The rearrangement joins TRBV13 to TRBJ2-5; 16 nucleotides align to TRBD2. This CDR3 region has 19 residues. Germline V CDR1 and CDR2: PRHDT, FYEKMQ (reference sequence). With V trimmed by 3 bases and J by 4 bases, 11 bases remained unmatched. CDR3 nucleotides: TGTGCCAGCAGCTTGCGGACGGGACTAGCGGGGGGGCGTCGAGAGACCCAGTACTTC. This sequence encodes CASSLRTGLAGGRRETQYF.

This rearrangement joins TRBV9 to TRBJ2-7; 8 positions agree with TRBD1. CDR3 length: 14 residues. Trimming removed 3 bases from V and 3 bases from J; junction bases left unmatched: 5. Germline V gene data show CDR1 as SGDLS and CDR2 as YYNGEE. CDR3 in amino acids: CASSATGAHYEQYF. The CDR3 region has the DNA TGTGCCAGCAGCGCGACAGGGGCCCACTACGAGCAGTACTTC. Supplemented by reference TRBV9 and TRBJ2-7, the full variable domain reads DSGVTQTPKHLITATGQRVTLRCSPRSGDLSVYWYQQSLDQGLQFLIQYYNGEERAKGNILERFSAQQFPDLHSELNLSSLELGDSALYFCASSATGAHYEQYFGPGTRLTVT.

This rearrangement joins TRBV19 to TRBJ1-2, with 12 bases identical to TRBD1. Germline CDR1 LNHDA, CDR2 SQIVND (reference sequence). Trimming cost V 0 bases and J 3 bases; bases outside gene matches: 8. The CDR3 is made up of 18 amino acids. The CDR3, as DNA: TGTGCCAGTAGTATAGATCGGGACAGGGGGCCCAGCGACTATGGCTACACCTTC. It codes for CASSIDRDRGPSDYGYTF. The entire variable domain, with the rest obtained from reference TRBV19 and TRBJ1-2, is as follows: DGGITQSPKYLFRKEGQNVTLSCEQNLNHDAMYWYRQDPGQGLRLIYYSQIVNDFQKGDIAEGYSVSREKKESFPLTVTSAQKNPTAFYLCASSIDRDRGPSDYGYTFGSGTRLTVV.

V and J are TRBV2 and TRBJ1-1; the match to TRBD1 covers 10 bases. V was pared by 5 bases and J by 6 bases, with 6 bases of the junction left unmatched. Per germline, CDR1 SNHLY and CDR2 FYNNEI. The CDR3 length is 14 residues. In DNA form, the CDR3 reads TGTGCCAGCAGTAAACCGGGACAGGGGCCTGAAGCTTTCTTT. It codes for CASSKPGQGPEAFF.

The chain has TRBV4-1 and TRBJ2-4; 8 nucleotides match TRBD2. The CDR3 sequence is 20 residues long. Germline assignment: CDR1 MGHRA and CDR2 YSYEKL. With 1 base clipped from V and 6 bases from J, the junction kept 20 bases outside the gene matches. The CDR3, as DNA: TGCGCCAGCAGCCAAGTTAACGGCGGGGGGCCCTTTAGAGAGTCAAACATTCAGTACTTC. This encodes CASSQVNGGGPFRESNIQYF.

This clone was recorded only once. This chain links TRBV5-1 with TRBJ2-7; TRBD2 is a possible D gene (5 bases). From germline, CDR1 is SGHRS and CDR2 YFSETQ. V shed 4 bases and J shed 0 bases, with 11 bases lying between them. CDR3 length: 14 amino acids. CDR3 region: CASSGSGVSYEQYF. CDR3 bases: TGCGCCAGCAGCGGGTCCGGGGTCTCCTACGAGCAGTACTTC.

J is TRBJ2-7 and V is TRBV4-2; TRBD2 might be the D (6 bases). V was pared by 0 bases and J by 2 bases, with 11 bases between. The CDR3 is made up of 15 amino acids. CDR1 is LGHNA, CDR2 YNFKEQ, per germline. CDR3 in amino acids: CASSQDFGGTYEQYF. The DNA for the CDR3 is TGTGCCAGCAGCCAAGATTTCGGGGGTACCTACGAGCAGTACTTC.

The rearrangement links TRBV7-2 to TRBJ2-7; 8 nucleotides agree with TRBD1. Per the germline V gene, CDR1 is SGHTA and CDR2 is FQGNSA. The J segment lost 2 bases and the V segment lost 4 bases, leaving 13 bases of the junction unmatched. The CDR3 is 17 amino acids. CDR3 residues: CASSSGYGQGGTYEQYF. The CDR3 nucleotides are TGTGCCAGCAGCTCCGGATACGGACAGGGCGGGACCTACGAGCAGTACTTC.

The chain employs TRBV3-1 (or the pseudogene TRBV3-2) and TRBJ1-5; TRBD1 matches at 7 bases. CDR1 LGHDT and CDR2 YNNKEL come from the germline V gene (reference sequence). CDR3 length: 15 amino acids. V shed 4 bases and J 4 bases; nucleotides not matched to a gene: 7. CDR3 loop: CASSRTTGPNQPQHF. In DNA, the CDR3 is TGTGCCAGCAGCCGTACGACAGGGCCAAATCAGCCCCAGCATTTT.

V is TRBV29-1 and J is TRBJ2-7; 12 bases map to TRBD2. Germline CDR1 is SQVTM and CDR2 is ANQGSEA. V trimming: 6 bases; J trimming: 4 bases; junction bases outside the gene matches: 4. This CDR3 is 13 amino acids long. The CDR3 DNA reads TGCAGCGTGCTGACTAGCGGGGGTTACGAGCAGTACTTC. Its translation: CSVLTSGGYEQYF.

This clone was found once. CDR3 in DNA: TGTGCCAGCAGTTCCCACTCTGGGGCCAACGTCCTGACTTTC. Residues: CASSSHSGANVLTF. V gene TRBV28 combines with J gene TRBJ2-6, with D hard to call. Trimming removed 4 bases from V and 0 bases from J, with 4 bases in between. This CDR3 is 14 amino acids long. Germline CDR1 reads MDHEN; CDR2 reads SYDVKM. Based on the CDR3 plus reference TRBV28 and TRBJ2-6, the full variable domain is DVKVTQSSRYLVKRTGEKVFLECVQDMDHENMFWYRQDPGLGLRLIYFSYDVKMKEKGDIPEGYSVSREKKERFSLILESASTNQTSMYLCASSSHSGANVLTFGAGSRLTVL.

The CDR3 coding sequence is TGTGCCAGCAGCTTACAGGGGGCTGGCTCCTACGAGCAGTACTTC. This encodes CASSLQGAGSYEQYF. The chain couples TRBV5-5 to TRBJ2-7, with TRBD1 matching 9 bases. The ends lost 2 bases at V and 0 bases at J; junction bases unmatched: 3. This CDR3 is 15 amino acids long. The V gene's germline CDR1 is SGHKS and CDR2 YYEKEE (reference sequence).

This rearrangement joins TRBV7-3 to TRBJ2-1; D may be TRBD2 (6 bases). Per the germline V gene, CDR1 is SGHTA and CDR2 is FQGTGA. V was shortened by 5 bases and J by 8 bases, with 13 bases between the two germline ends. The CDR3 loop spans 13 amino acids. The CDR3 DNA follows: TGTGCCAGCAGCCCCGGCGCTAGCGATGAGCAGTTCTTC. This codes for CASSPGASDEQFF.